These 5 T cell receptor beta chains were all obtained from the same sample, sequenced in a study of cytomegalovirus exposure and HLA in healthy donors. The PCR used 60 Vbeta and 13 Jbeta primers. TCRdb's table, derived via immunoSEQ multiplex PCR, lists solely in-frame clones and lacks some. The data contain 150,000 to 200,000 clones, approximately 85% of them singletons. Sample: PBMCs. The receptors were gathered from a woman aged 45 to 65 in good health and CMV-seronegative.

The chain carries TRBV11-2 and TRBJ2-1; a weak D match, TRBD2 (5 bases). V lost 7 bases, J lost 3 bases, and 16 bases lay in between. The CDR3 has 15 residues. Germline CDR1 SGHAT, CDR2 FQNNGV. In DNA, the CDR3 is TGTGCCAGCACCCCGCGGAGCGGAGGCTACAATGAGCAGTTCTTC. It yields the protein CASTPRSGGYNEQFF.

This clone was observed a few times. The V gene is TRBV5-6, the J gene TRBJ2-1, with D possibly matching TRBD1 (5 bases). CDR1 SGHDT and CDR2 YYEEEE come from the germline V gene. Trimming pared 0 bases from V and 7 bases from J, leaving 8 bases between. The CDR3 is 13 residues long. CDR3 sequence: CASSLGGPNEQFF. The DNA of the CDR3 is TGTGCCAGCAGCTTGGGGGGCCCTAATGAGCAGTTCTTC.

The sample holds a few counts of this clone. The CDR3 reads CASSEGAGGPVTGELFF. In nucleotides, the CDR3 is TGTGCCAGCAGTGAAGGGGCGGGAGGGCCGGTCACCGGGGAGCTGTTTTTT. The chain links TRBV6-1 to TRBJ2-2; the match to TRBD2 covers 9 bases. Germline CDR1 and CDR2: MNHNS and SASEGT. There are 17 residues in the CDR3. Unmatched junction bases numbered 7, after V lost 1 base and J lost 4 bases.

The chain carries TRBV4-3 and TRBJ2-1; 10 nucleotides match TRBD2. The CDR3 covers 16 residues. J was trimmed by 7 bases and V by 0 bases; bases with no gene match: 6. Germline CDR1 is LGHNA and CDR2 is YSLEER. Here the CDR3 DNA reads TGCGCCAGCAGCCAAGATGGAGCGGGAGGGTTAAATGAGCAGTTCTTC. It yields the protein CASSQDGAGGLNEQFF.

The V gene is TRBV2, the J gene TRBJ1-5; D unclear. Trimming shortened V by 7 bases and J by 9 bases, and 13 bases separated the two germline ends. The CDR3 covers 12 residues. The germline V gene encodes CDR1 SNHLY and CDR2 FYNNEI. The CDR3 sequence: CASNKEAGPQHF. CDR3 DNA sequence: TGTGCCAGCAATAAGGAGGCAGGGCCCCAGCATTTT.